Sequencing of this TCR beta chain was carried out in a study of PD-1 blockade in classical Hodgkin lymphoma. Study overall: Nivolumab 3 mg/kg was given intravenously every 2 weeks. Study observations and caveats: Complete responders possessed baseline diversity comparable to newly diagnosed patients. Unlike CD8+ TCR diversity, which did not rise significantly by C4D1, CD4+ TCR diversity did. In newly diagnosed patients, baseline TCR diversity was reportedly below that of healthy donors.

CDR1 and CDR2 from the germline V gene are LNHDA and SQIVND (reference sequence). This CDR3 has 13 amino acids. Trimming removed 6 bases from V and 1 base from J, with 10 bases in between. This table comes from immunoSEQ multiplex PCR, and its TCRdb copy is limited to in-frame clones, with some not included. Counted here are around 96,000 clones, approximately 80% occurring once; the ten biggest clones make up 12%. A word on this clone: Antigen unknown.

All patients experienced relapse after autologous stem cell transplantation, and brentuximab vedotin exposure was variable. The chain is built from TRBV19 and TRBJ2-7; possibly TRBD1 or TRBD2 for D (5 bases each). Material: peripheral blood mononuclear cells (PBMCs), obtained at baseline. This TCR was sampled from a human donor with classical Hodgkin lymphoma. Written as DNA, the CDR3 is TGTGCCAGTAGCGGGAAGGGGTCCTACGAGCAGTACTTC. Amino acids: CASSGKGSYEQYF. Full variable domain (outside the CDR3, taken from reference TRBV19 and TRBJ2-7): DGGITQSPKYLFRKEGQNVTLSCEQNLNHDAMYWYRQDPGQGLRLIYYSQIVNDFQKGDIAEGYSVSREKKESFPLTVTSAQKNPTAFYLCASSGKGSYEQYFGPGTRLTVT.